These 14 T cell receptor beta chains share one sample of origin, sequenced in a study of blood T cells in healthy people across ages. Next came a second PCR, run for about 6 to 12 cycles, which used a sample-barcoded 5' primer along with a J-beta primer mix. MiXCR was run by TCRdb on the 5' RACE reads, yielding one entry per CDR3 protein. The table has around 1,600,000 distinct CDR3 sequences, approximately 39% seen once; the top ten hold just over 4%. The sequencing sample was made of blood. The receptors derive from a woman aged 18 to 35 in good health.

The V and J genes are TRBV27 and TRBJ2-3; D call uncertain. CDR1 is MNHEY and CDR2 is SMNVEV in the germline V gene (reference sequence). V shed 3 bases and J shed 0 bases, with 7 bases lying between them. The CDR3 has 14 amino acids. In DNA, the CDR3 is TGTGCCAGCAGTTTTTGGCGTAGCACAGATACGCAGTATTTT. This codes for CASSFWRSTDTQYF.

Worth noting for this clonotype: A much more abundant neighbour one base away suggests this may be a read error. This chain joins TRBV20-1 and TRBJ2-1; D uncertain. The CDR3 runs to 13 residues. Germline V lookup: CDR1 DFQATT, CDR2 SNEGSKA (reference sequence). The CDR3 loop is CSARRDSYNERFF. The DNA for the CDR3 is TGCAGTGCTCGCCGCGACTCCTACAATGAGCGGTTCTTC.

This rearrangement joins TRBV4-3 to TRBJ2-5, with D tentatively TRBD2 (6 bases). The V end was cut by 4 bases, the J end by 5 bases, with 17 bases between. Germline CDR1 and CDR2: LGHNA and YSLEER. This CDR3 has 15 amino acids. CDR3 region: CASSLQTSDWETQYF. The DNA of the CDR3 is TGCGCCAGCAGCCTACAGACTAGTGATTGGGAGACCCAGTACTTC.

The chain recombines TRBV7-6 with TRBJ2-3; D is ambiguous. CDR3 length: 16 residues. Germline V gene sequence: CDR1 SGHVS, CDR2 FNYEAQ. The V end lost 5 bases, the J end lost 3 bases, and 18 bases lay between the germline ends. The CDR3 sequence: CASSERTPARTDTQYF. The CDR3 DNA reads as TGTGCCAGCAGCGAAAGGACCCCGGCGAGGACAGATACGCAGTATTTT.

The chain is built from TRBV27 and TRBJ2-7; D perhaps matches TRBD2 (6 bases). Judging by the DNA end, TRBJ2-5 fits better; the J call may be wrong. The germline V gene has CDR1 MNHEY and CDR2 SMNVEV (reference sequence). The CDR3 extends over 14 amino acids. CDR3 sequence (DNA): TGTGCCAGCAGTTCATATAGCGGAAAAGAGACCCAGTACTTC. This translates into CASSSYSGKETQYF.

V is TRBV7-2 and J is TRBJ2-5, with D possibly matching TRBD1 (6 bases). In germline, CDR1 is SGHTA, CDR2 FQGNSA. The CDR3 length is 15 residues. Trimming took off 2 bases at V and 11 bases at J, with 21 bases between the two ends. The CDR3 DNA is TGTGCCAGCAGCTTACAACAGGGTGGGGGCAATGAGCAGTACTTC. Translated, it gives CASSLQQGGGNEQYF. Together with reference TRBV7-2 and TRBJ2-5, the CDR3 gives the full variable domain: GAGVSQSPSNKVTEKGKDVELRCDPISGHTALYWYRQSLGQGLEFLIYFQGNSAPDKSGLPSDRFSAERTGGSVSTLTIQRTQQEDSAVYLCASSLQQGGGNEQYFGPGTRLLVL.

This clonotype was observed at least ten times. The chain couples TRBV28 to TRBJ2-7, with TRBD1 identical over 9 bases. Unmatched junction bases numbered 6, after V lost 3 bases and J lost 3 bases. CDR1 and CDR2 (germline): MDHEN, SYDVKM. This CDR3 has 15 amino acids. The chain's CDR3 is CASSFPGQGLYEQYF. DNA of the CDR3: TGTGCCAGCAGTTTTCCGGGACAGGGACTCTACGAGCAGTACTTC. Full variable domain (rest looked up from reference TRBV28 and TRBJ2-7): DVKVTQSSRYLVKRTGEKVFLECVQDMDHENMFWYRQDPGLGLRLIYFSYDVKMKEKGDIPEGYSVSREKKERFSLILESASTNQTSMYLCASSFPGQGLYEQYFGPGTRLTVT.

The chain employs TRBV28 and TRBJ1-4, with a possible D match to TRBD1 (6 bases). V dropped 4 bases and J dropped 3 bases, with 12 bases sitting between them. Germline CDR1 is MDHEN and CDR2 is SYDVKM. The CDR3 runs 15 residues. CDR3 loop: CASSSGQYSNEKLFF. The CDR3 region has the DNA TGTGCCAGCAGTTCTGGACAGTACTCTAATGAAAAACTGTTTTTT. The full variable domain, with the rest looked up from reference TRBV28 and TRBJ1-4, is DVKVTQSSRYLVKRTGEKVFLECVQDMDHENMFWYRQDPGLGLRLIYFSYDVKMKEKGDIPEGYSVSREKKERFSLILESASTNQTSMYLCASSSGQYSNEKLFFGSGTQLSVL.

The V and J genes are TRBV20-1 and TRBJ2-7, with D perhaps TRBD1 (6 bases). TRBJ2-4 matches the DNA end more closely, so the J call is doubtful. The CDR3 is 17 amino acids. CDR1 and CDR2 (germline): DFQATT, SNEGSKA (reference sequence). The CDR3 DNA is TGCAGTGCTAGAGTGGGGGCAGGGTCTCATAGCTGGAACATTCAGTACTTC. This gives the protein CSARVGAGSHSWNIQYF.

V is TRBV20-1 and J is TRBJ2-2; perhaps TRBD1 as D (6 bases). The CDR3 is made up of 14 amino acids. Trimming removed 3 bases at V and 4 bases at J, with 12 bases between. Germline V gene lookup returns CDR1 DFQATT and CDR2 SNEGSKA (reference sequence). CDR3 loop: CSARAGVATGELFF. CDR3 DNA: TGCAGTGCTAGGGCAGGGGTGGCCACCGGGGAGCTGTTTTTT.

The V and J genes are TRBV4-1 and TRBJ1-6; 7 bases are a match to TRBD1. Germline values: CDR1 MGHRA, CDR2 YSYEKL. V shed 4 bases, J shed 5 bases, and the junction held 5 bases outside the gene matches. The CDR3 has 15 residues. The CDR3 bases are TGCGCCAGCAGCCGGGGACAGCGAAATAATTCACCCCTCCACTTT. Translation gives CASSRGQRNNSPLHF.

The V and J genes are TRBV5-6 and TRBJ1-6, with TRBD1 matching over 7 bases. The CDR3 contains 17 residues. Germline V CDR1 and CDR2: SGHDT, YYEEEE. J was trimmed by 0 bases and V by 0 bases; bases with no gene match: 3. The CDR3 here is CASSLGGQSSYNSPLHF. Here the CDR3 DNA reads TGTGCCAGCAGCTTGGGGGGACAGAGCTCCTATAATTCACCCCTCCACTTT.

This clonotype was counted a few times. This chain links TRBV5-1 with TRBJ1-6; TRBD1 aligns across 9 bases. Germline CDR1 is SGHRS and CDR2 is YFSETQ. V was pared by 1 base and J by 7 bases, with 3 bases of the junction left unmatched. This CDR3 is 15 amino acids long. The CDR3 DNA reads as TGCGCCAGCAGCTTGTTGGACAGGGGAAATTCACCCCTCCACTTT. Its protein is CASSLLDRGNSPLHF.

V and J are TRBV6-1 and TRBJ1-5; 7 nucleotides agree with TRBD1. In germline, CDR1 is MNHNS, CDR2 SASEGT. V lost 2 bases and J lost 3; bases outside the gene matches: 7. CDR3 length: 16 amino acids. CDR3 bases: TGTGCCAGCAGTGAACACAGGGGCGGTTACAATCAGCCCCAGCATTTT. Protein product: CASSEHRGGYNQPQHF.